This is a list of T cell receptor beta chains from one sample in a study of T cell responses to AZD1222 COVID-19 vaccine. Assay used: immunoSEQ multiplex PCR; TCRdb lists only in-frame clones, some missing. Here the sample spans some 150,000 clones, roughly 94% being singletons. Sequenced material: peripheral blood, taken on day 0 of AZD1222 vaccination. The receptors were sampled from an adult in good health. Each CDR3 is given with its conserved first and last residue. The D gene is left open where the match is weak. The size field is filled for only some rows; it gives once, few, many or a size class.

>TRBJ2-1|-|TRBV2|-
CASSAIEQFF
TGTGCCAGCAGTGCAATTGAGCAGTTCTTC
>TRBJ2-5|-|TRBV7-9|-
CASSSSETQYF
TGTGCCAGCAGCTCGAGTGAGACCCAGTACTTC
>TRBJ1-3|-|TRBV28|-
CASTRRPSGNTIYF
TGTGCCAGCACTAGACGGCCCTCTGGAAACACCATATATTTT
>TRBJ1-1|-|TRBV19|-
CASSSPWTRMNTEAFF
TGTGCCAGTAGTTCCCCATGGACTCGCATGAACACTGAAGCTTTCTTT
>TRBJ2-3|-|TRBV7-3|TRBD2
CASSLGGRGRRDTQYF
TGTGCCAGCAGCTTAGGCGGGAGAGGGCGAAGAGATACGCAGTATTTT
>TRBJ2-6|-|TRBV3-1/TRBV3-2|-
CASSQDRGSSGANVLTF
TGTGCCAGCAGCCAAGATAGAGGGAGCTCTGGGGCCAACGTCCTGACTTTC
>TRBJ2-3|once|TRBV20-1|-
CSVGTTDTQYF
TGCAGTGTAGGGACCACAGATACGCAGTATTTT
>TRBJ1-2|-|TRBV28|TRBD1
CASSLRGTGGYGYTF
TGTGCCAGCAGTTTAAGGGGGACAGGGGGCTATGGCTACACCTTC
>TRBJ1-6|-|TRBV27|-
CASGYGALHF
TGTGCCAGCGGATACGGGGCCCTCCACTTT
>TRBJ2-2|-|TRBV12-3/TRBV12-4|-
CASSFGSTGELFF
TGTGCCAGCAGTTTTGGCTCCACCGGGGAGCTGTTTTTT
>TRBJ1-4|-|TRBV14|-
CASSQDEGFNEKLFF
TGTGCCAGCAGCCAAGATGAGGGGTTCAATGAAAAACTGTTTTTT
>TRBJ2-1|-|TRBV7-9|TRBD2
CASSPTSGIYNEQFF
TGTGCCAGCAGTCCGACTAGCGGGATCTACAATGAGCAGTTCTTC
>TRBJ1-1|-|TRBV7-2|-
CASSLVVLNTEAFF
TGTGCCAGCAGCTTAGTTGTCCTGAACACTGAAGCTTTCTTT
>TRBJ1-2|-|TRBV5-6|-
CASSSRGLPNYGYTF
TGTGCCAGCAGCTCCAGGGGTCTTCCAAACTATGGCTACACCTTC
>TRBJ1-6|-|TRBV7-8|TRBD1
CASSSDRGYNSPLHF
TGTGCCAGCAGCTCCGACAGGGGCTATAATTCACCCCTCCACTTT
>TRBJ1-5|-|TRBV10-3|-
CAISEGGGRGQPQHF
TGTGCCATCAGTGAGGGGGGGGGACGGGGTCAGCCCCAGCATTTT
>TRBJ1-5|-|TRBV4-1|-
CASSQARAPNQPQHF
TGCGCCAGCAGCCAAGCCCGGGCCCCAAATCAGCCCCAGCATTTT
>TRBJ2-1|-|TRBV21-1|-
CASSKGGTGTGGPSYNEQFF
TGTGCCAGCAGCAAAGGTGGGACCGGGACAGGGGGCCCATCATACAATGAGCAGTTCTTC
>TRBJ1-4|-|TRBV2|-
CASRPDSEKLFF
TGTGCCAGCAGGCCTGACAGTGAAAAACTGTTTTTT
>TRBJ1-3|-|TRBV19|-
CASSMASGNTIYF
TGTGCCAGTAGTATGGCCAGTGGAAACACCATATATTTT
>TRBJ2-5|few|TRBV6-1|TRBD2
CASSELAGGPQETQYF
TGTGCCAGCAGTGAACTAGCGGGGGGGCCCCAAGAGACCCAGTACTTC
>TRBJ1-3|-|TRBV15|TRBD1
CATSVDRGAGNTIYF
TGTGCCACCAGCGTTGACAGGGGGGCAGGAAACACCATATATTTT
>TRBJ1-5|-|TRBV5-1|-
CASSPGPNQPQHF
TGCGCCAGCAGCCCGGGACCTAATCAGCCCCAGCATTTT
>TRBJ1-2|-|TRBV3-1/TRBV3-2|TRBD1
CASSQGEQGVSGYTF
TGTGCCAGCAGCCAGGGGGAACAGGGGGTTAGTGGCTACACCTTC
>TRBJ2-5|-|TRBV5-1|TRBD1
CASSLGRQGAPETQYF
TGCGCCAGCAGCTTGGGAAGGCAGGGGGCCCCAGAGACCCAGTACTTC
>TRBJ1-3|-|TRBV18|-
CASSPQTDTIYF
TGTGCCAGCTCACCACAAACTGACACCATATATTTT
>TRBJ2-3|-|TRBV10-3|TRBD1
CAYGGTGSADTQYF
TGTGCCTACGGGGGGACAGGGTCTGCGGATACGCAGTATTTT
>TRBJ1-2|-|TRBV29-1|TRBD1
CSVGGTGSSGGYTF
TGCAGCGTTGGAGGGACAGGGTCTTCTGGTGGCTACACCTTC
>TRBJ2-3|-|TRBV5-8|-
CASSLNVLSTDTQYF
TGTGCCAGCAGCTTGAACGTACTTTCCACAGATACGCAGTATTTT
>TRBJ2-1|-|TRBV3-1/TRBV3-2|-
CASSQDNGQRAWNEQFF
TGTGCCAGCAGCCAAGATAATGGGCAGCGCGCTTGGAATGAGCAGTTCTTC
>TRBJ1-1|-|TRBV5-4|-
CASSTTVNTEAFF
TGTGCCAGCAGCACGACTGTGAACACTGAAGCTTTCTTT
>TRBJ1-5|-|TRBV10-3|TRBD1
CAISEGTGVYQPQHF
TGTGCCATCAGTGAGGGGACAGGGGTATATCAGCCCCAGCATTTT
>TRBJ1-5|-|TRBV6-2/TRBV6-3|-
CASSPGGAQPQHF
TGTGCCAGCAGCCCCGGGGGGGCCCAGCCCCAGCATTTT
>TRBJ1-1|-|TRBV27|-
CASSFSGQPNTEAFF
TGTGCCAGCAGTTTCAGCGGACAGCCGAACACTGAAGCTTTCTTT
>TRBJ1-5|-|TRBV6-5|-
CASARTPEGNQPQHF
TGTGCCAGCGCGAGGACTCCAGAGGGGAATCAGCCCCAGCATTTT
>TRBJ1-2|-|TRBV5-8|-
CASTGDEYGYTF
TGTGCCAGCACAGGGGATGAGTATGGCTACACCTTC
>TRBJ2-6|-|TRBV29-1|-
CSVFGTGANVLTF
TGCAGCGTTTTCGGAACCGGGGCCAACGTCCTGACTTTC
>TRBJ2-1|-|TRBV25-1|TRBD1
CASTRTGPLSDEQFF
TGTGCCAGCACCCGGACAGGCCCCTTATCCGATGAGCAGTTCTTC
>TRBJ2-5|-|TRBV12-3/TRBV12-4|-
CASSLVETQYF
TGTGCCAGCAGTTTAGTAGAGACCCAGTACTTC
>TRBJ2-1|-|TRBV6-5|TRBD2
CATVRTSGNNEQFF
TGTGCCACCGTGAGGACTAGCGGAAACAATGAGCAGTTCTTC
>TRBJ2-1|once|TRBV1|-
CTSSQDLSRAAEENEQFF
TGCACCAGCAGCCAAGATCTTAGCCGGGCCGCTGAGGAGAATGAGCAGTTCTTC
>TRBJ2-5|-|TRBV5-1|-
CASSLVGLETQYF
TGCGCCAGCAGCTTGGTAGGGTTAGAGACCCAGTACTTC
>TRBJ2-3|-|TRBV6-2/TRBV6-3|TRBD1
CASSYTSAGTVSTDTQYF
TGTGCCAGCAGTTACACTAGTGCCGGGACAGTTAGCACAGATACGCAGTATTTT
>TRBJ1-3|-|TRBV18|-
CASSPPYRTGNTIYF
TGTGCCAGCTCACCACCGTACAGGACTGGAAACACCATATATTTT
>TRBJ1-5|-|TRBV2|TRBD1
CASSDRTGDQPQHF
TGTGCCAGCAGTGACAGGACAGGGGACCAGCCCCAGCATTTT
>TRBJ2-5|-|TRBV12-5|-
CASGLAPTSERVQETQYF
TGTGCTAGTGGTTTGGCCCCTACGTCTGAGCGGGTCCAAGAGACCCAGTACTTC